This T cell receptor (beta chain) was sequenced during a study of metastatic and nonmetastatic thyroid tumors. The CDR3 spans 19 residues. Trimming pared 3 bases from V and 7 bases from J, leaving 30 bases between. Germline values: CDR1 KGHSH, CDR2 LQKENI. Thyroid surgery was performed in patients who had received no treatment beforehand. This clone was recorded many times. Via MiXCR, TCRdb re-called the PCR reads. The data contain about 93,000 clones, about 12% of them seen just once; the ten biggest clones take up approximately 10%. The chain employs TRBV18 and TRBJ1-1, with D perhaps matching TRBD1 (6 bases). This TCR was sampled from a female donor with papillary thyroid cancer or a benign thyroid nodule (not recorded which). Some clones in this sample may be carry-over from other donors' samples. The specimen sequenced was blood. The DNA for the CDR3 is TGTGCCAGCTCACCTATTCCGGGGGGGCAGCCTAAAGGGGGAAATGAAGCTTTCTTT. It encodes CASSPIPGGQPKGGNEAFF.